This T cell receptor (beta chain) comes out of a study of T cell responses to AZD1222 COVID-19 vaccine. Germline-derived CDR1 and CDR2 are LNHDA and SQIVND (reference sequence). The length of the CDR3 is 15 residues. V trimming: 3 bases; J trimming: 0 bases; junction bases outside the gene matches: 3. Sequenced by immunoSEQ multiplex PCR; TCRdb stores in-frame clones only, minus some. This table has about 140,000 clones, about 82% appearing once. The V gene is TRBV19, the J gene TRBJ2-3; 7 bases agree with TRBD1. This receptor was identified in an adult who received the AZD1222 COVID-19 vaccine. This sample comprised peripheral blood, obtained 28 days after the second AZD1222 dose. Written as DNA, the CDR3 is TGTGCCAGTAGTATGGGACAGCTAAGCACAGATACGCAGTATTTT. Translating it yields CASSMGQLSTDTQYF. Complete variable domain (other parts from reference TRBV19 and TRBJ2-3): DGGITQSPKYLFRKEGQNVTLSCEQNLNHDAMYWYRQDPGQGLRLIYYSQIVNDFQKGDIAEGYSVSREKKESFPLTVTSAQKNPTAFYLCASSMGQLSTDTQYFGPGTRLTVL.